This TCR beta chain was sequenced for a study of CXCR3-negative and CXCR3-positive naive CD8 T cells. Via 5' RACE with UMI labels, TRB cDNA libraries were prepared. TCRdb reprocessed the 5' RACE reads and stores each CDR3 protein as one record, lacking DNA. This sample lists some 140,000 distinct CDR3 sequences; its ten largest clones have around 0.5%. This CDR3 spans 12 amino acids. CDR1 is SQVTM and CDR2 is ANQGSEA in the germline V gene. The study's findings and limits: Hydrophobicity of TRB CDR3s was greater in CXCR3-positive naive cells than in CXCR3-negative naive cells.

Regarding this clonotype: Its specificity is not known.

This clonotype was obtained from a human donor in good health. Some clones in this sample may be carry-over from other donors' samples. This chain uses TRBV29-1 with TRBJ2-1; checking the TCRdb D call of TRBD1 is not possible without DNA. Source material: naive CXCR3+ CD8+ T cells from blood. The subset: CD45RO-CCR7+CD27+CD95- naive CD8+ T cells expressing CXCR3 (TNR3+). The chain's CDR3 is CSVDRTDNEQFF.